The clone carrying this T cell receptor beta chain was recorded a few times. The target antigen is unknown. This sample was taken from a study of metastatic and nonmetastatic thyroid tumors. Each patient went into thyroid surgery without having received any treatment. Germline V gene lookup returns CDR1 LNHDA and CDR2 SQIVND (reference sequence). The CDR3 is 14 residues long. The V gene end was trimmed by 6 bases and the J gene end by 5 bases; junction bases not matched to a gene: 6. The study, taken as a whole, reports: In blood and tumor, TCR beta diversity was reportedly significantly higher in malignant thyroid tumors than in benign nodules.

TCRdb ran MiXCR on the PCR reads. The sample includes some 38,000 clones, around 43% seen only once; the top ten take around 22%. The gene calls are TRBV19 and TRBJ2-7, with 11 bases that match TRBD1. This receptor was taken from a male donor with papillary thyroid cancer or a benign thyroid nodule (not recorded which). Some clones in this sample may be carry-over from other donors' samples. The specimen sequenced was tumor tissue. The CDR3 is CASSGQGASNEQYF. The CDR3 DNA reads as TGTGCCAGTAGCGGACAGGGGGCTAGCAACGAGCAGTACTTC. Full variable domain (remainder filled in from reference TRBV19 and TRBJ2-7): DGGITQSPKYLFRKEGQNVTLSCEQNLNHDAMYWYRQDPGQGLRLIYYSQIVNDFQKGDIAEGYSVSREKKESFPLTVTSAQKNPTAFYLCASSGQGASNEQYFGPGTRLTVT.